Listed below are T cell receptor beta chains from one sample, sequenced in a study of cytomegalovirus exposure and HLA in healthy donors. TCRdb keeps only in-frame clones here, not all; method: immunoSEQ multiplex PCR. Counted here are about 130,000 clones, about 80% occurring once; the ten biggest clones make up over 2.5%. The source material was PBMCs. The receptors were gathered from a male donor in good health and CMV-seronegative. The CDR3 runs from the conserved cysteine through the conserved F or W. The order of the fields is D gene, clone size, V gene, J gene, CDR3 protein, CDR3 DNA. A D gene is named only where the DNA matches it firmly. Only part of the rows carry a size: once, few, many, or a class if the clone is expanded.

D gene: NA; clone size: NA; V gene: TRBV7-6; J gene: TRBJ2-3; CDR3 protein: CASSLVGGLSTDTQYF; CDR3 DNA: TGTGCCAGCAGCTTAGTCGGGGGGCTGAGCACAGATACGCAGTATTTT
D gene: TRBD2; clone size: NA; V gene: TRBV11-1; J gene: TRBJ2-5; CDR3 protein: CASSLGLAGGIQETQYF; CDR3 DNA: TGTGCCAGCAGCCTGGGACTAGCGGGGGGCATCCAAGAGACCCAGTACTTC
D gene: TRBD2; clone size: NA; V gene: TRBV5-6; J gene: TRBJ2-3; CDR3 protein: CASSLGSGVAKDTQYF; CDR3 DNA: TGTGCCAGCAGCTTGGGTAGCGGGGTAGCAAAAGATACGCAGTATTTT
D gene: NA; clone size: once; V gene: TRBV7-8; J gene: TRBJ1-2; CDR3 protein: CASSLVAGWYYGYTF; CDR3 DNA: TGTGCCAGCAGCTTAGTAGCAGGGTGGTACTATGGCTACACCTTC
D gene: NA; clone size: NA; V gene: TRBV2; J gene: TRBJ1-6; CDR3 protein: CASRGGGFYNSPLHF; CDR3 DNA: TGTGCCAGCAGAGGAGGTGGATTCTATAATTCACCCCTCCACTTT
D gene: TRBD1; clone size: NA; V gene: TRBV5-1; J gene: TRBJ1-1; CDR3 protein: CASSAQGVRTEAFF; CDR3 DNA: TGCGCCAGCAGCGCCCAGGGGGTCAGAACTGAAGCTTTCTTT
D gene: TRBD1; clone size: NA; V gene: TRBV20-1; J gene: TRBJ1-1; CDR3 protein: CSVGRGTEAFF; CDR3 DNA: TGCAGTGTTGGCAGGGGGACTGAAGCTTTCTTT
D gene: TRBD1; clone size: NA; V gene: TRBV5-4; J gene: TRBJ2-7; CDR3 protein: CASYDRGTFYEQYF; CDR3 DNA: TGTGCCAGCTACGACAGGGGTACGTTCTACGAGCAGTACTTC
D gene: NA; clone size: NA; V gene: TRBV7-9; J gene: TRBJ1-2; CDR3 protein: CASSLARSDGYTF; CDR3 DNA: TGTGCCAGCAGCTTAGCACGGTCTGATGGCTACACCTTC
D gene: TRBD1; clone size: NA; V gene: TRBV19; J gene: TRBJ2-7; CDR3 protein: CASSIGPTGSSYEQYF; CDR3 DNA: TGTGCCAGTAGTATAGGCCCGACAGGGTCCTCCTACGAGCAGTACTTC
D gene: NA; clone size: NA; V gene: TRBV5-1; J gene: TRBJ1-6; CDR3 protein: CASSLDGGSPLHF; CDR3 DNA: TGCGCCAGCAGCTTGGACGGCGGTTCACCCCTCCACTTT
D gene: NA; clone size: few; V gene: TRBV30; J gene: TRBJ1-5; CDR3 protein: CAWSGGRAKAQPQHF; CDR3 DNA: TGTGCCTGGAGTGGGGGCAGGGCTAAAGCTCAGCCCCAGCATTTT
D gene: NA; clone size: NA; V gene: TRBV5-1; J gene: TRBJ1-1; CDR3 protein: CASSLGTANTEAFF; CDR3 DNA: TGCGCCAGCAGCTTGGGGACAGCAAACACTGAAGCTTTCTTT
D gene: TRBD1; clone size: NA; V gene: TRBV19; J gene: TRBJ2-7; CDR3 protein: CASSIGTGTHEQYF; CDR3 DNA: TGTGCCAGTAGTATTGGGACAGGGACCCACGAGCAGTACTTC